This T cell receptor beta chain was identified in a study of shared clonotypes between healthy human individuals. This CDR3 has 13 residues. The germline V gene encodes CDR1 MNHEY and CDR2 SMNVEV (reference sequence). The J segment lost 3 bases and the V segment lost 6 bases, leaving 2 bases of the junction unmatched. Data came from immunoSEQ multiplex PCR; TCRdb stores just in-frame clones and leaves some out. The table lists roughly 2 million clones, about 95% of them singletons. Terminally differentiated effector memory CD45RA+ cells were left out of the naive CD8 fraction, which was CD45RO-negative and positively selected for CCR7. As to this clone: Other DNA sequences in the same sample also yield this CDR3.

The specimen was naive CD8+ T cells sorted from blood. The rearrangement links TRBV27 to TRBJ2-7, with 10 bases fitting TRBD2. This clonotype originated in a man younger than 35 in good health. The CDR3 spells CASSLAGDYEQYF. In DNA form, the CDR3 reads TGTGCCAGCAGCCTAGCGGGGGACTACGAGCAGTACTTC.